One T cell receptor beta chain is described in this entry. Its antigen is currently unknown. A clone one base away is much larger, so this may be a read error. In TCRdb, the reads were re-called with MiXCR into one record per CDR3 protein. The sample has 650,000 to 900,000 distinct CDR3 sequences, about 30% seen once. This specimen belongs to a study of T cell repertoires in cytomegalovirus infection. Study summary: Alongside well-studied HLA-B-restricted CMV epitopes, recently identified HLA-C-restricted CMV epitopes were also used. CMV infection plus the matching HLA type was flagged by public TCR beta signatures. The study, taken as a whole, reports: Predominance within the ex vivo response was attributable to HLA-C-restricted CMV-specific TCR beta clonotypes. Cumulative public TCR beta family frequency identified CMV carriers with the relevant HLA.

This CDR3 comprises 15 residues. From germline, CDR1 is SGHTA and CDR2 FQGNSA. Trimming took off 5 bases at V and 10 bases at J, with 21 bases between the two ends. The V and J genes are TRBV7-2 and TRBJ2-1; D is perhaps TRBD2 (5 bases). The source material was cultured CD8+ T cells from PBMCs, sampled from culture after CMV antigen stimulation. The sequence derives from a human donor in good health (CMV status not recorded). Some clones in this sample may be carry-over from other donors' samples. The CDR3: CTSSKGHRGTEEQFF. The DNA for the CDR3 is TGTACCAGCAGCAAAGGTCATCGGGGTACAGAGGAGCAGTTCTTC. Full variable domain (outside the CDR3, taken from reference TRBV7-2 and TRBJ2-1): GAGVSQSPSNKVTEKGKDVELRCDPISGHTALYWYRQSLGQGLEFLIYFQGNSAPDKSGLPSDRFSAERTGGSVSTLTIQRTQQEDSAVYLCTSSKGHRGTEEQFFGPGTRLTVL.